This TCR beta chain was captured by sequencing in a study of metastatic and nonmetastatic thyroid tumors. Study as a whole: Comparison of repertoires was carried out across blood and tumor or nodule tissue from malignant and benign thyroid patients. Points from the study as a whole: The study reportedly found significantly higher TCR beta diversity in malignant thyroid tumors than benign nodules, in blood and tumor.

TCRdb ran MiXCR on the PCR reads. The sample contains about 38,000 clones, roughly 26% of which appear only once. Treatment of any kind had been given to no patient before thyroid surgery. This clone was seen many times. The antigen remains unidentified. This receptor was obtained from a female donor with papillary thyroid cancer or a benign thyroid nodule (not recorded which). Some clones in this sample may be carry-over from other donors' samples. Sequenced: blood.

CDR3 nucleotides: TGTGCCAGTAGTATCAGTGGTCCTCTCAGGGCCAACGTCCTGACTTTC. Translated, it gives CASSISGPLRANVLTF. The chain carries TRBV19 and TRBJ2-6; D unclear. Germline V gene sequence: CDR1 LNHDA, CDR2 SQIVND (reference sequence). CDR3 size: 16 residues. The V end was cut by 3 bases, the J end by 5 bases, with 14 bases between.